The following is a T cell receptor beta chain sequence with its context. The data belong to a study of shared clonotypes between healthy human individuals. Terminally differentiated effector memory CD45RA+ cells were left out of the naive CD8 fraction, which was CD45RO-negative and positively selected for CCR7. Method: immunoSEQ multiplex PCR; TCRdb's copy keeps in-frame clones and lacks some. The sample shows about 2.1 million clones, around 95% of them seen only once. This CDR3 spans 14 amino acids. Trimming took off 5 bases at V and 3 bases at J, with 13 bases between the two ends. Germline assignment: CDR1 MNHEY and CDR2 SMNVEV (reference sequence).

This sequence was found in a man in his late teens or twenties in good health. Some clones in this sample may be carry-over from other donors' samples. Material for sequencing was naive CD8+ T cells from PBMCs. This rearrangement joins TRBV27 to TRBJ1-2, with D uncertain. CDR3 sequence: CASSLRATDYGYTF. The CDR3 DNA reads TGTGCCAGCAGTCTCCGCGCAACCGACTATGGCTACACCTTC.